The TCR beta chain described here comes from a study of blood T cell repertoires in COVID-19. Background on the study: Sites in the United States, Italy and Spain provided acute and convalescent COVID-19 samples. From T cells, B-cell-depleted T cells, or PBMCs came the material, which was cDNA or gDNA.

In the source study's methods: Cell counts per sample came from amplifying reference gene primers. Clones were sequenced by immunoSEQ multiplex PCR, and TCRdb holds only the in-frame ones, with some missing. V and J calls plus clone size are reproduced from that table; the DNA served to infer D and trimming. Among about 120,000 clones listed, approximately 85% were seen once. Deletions cut 3 bases from V and 0 bases from J, with 3 bases between. The CDR3 extends over 14 amino acids. Germline assignment: CDR1 MDHEN and CDR2 SYDVKM. Sequencing input: peripheral blood. This rearrangement joins TRBV28 to TRBJ1-6; D gene uncertain. This sequence was found in a woman aged 80 or over with acute or convalescent COVID-19. CDR3 nucleotide sequence: TGTGCCAGCAGTTTCGGCTCCTATAATTCACCCCTCCACTTT. This sequence encodes CASSFGSYNSPLHF. Full variable domain (rest looked up from reference TRBV28 and TRBJ1-6): DVKVTQSSRYLVKRTGEKVFLECVQDMDHENMFWYRQDPGLGLRLIYFSYDVKMKEKGDIPEGYSVSREKKERFSLILESASTNQTSMYLCASSFGSYNSPLHFGNGTRLTVT.